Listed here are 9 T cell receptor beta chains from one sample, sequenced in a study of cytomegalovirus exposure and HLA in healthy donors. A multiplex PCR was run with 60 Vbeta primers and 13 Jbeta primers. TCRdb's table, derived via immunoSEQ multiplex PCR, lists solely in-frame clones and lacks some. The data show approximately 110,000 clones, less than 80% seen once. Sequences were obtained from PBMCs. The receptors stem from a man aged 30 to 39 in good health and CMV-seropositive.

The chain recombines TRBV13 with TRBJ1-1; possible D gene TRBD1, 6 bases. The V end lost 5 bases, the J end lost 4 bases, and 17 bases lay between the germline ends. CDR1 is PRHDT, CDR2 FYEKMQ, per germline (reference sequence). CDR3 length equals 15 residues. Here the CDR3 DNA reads TGTGCCAGCAGCCCCAGGGGAGCAGGTGCCACTGAAGCTTTCTTT. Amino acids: CASSPRGAGATEAFF. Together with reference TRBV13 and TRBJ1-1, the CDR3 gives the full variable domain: AAGVIQSPRHLIKEKRETATLKCYPIPRHDTVYWYQQGPGQDPQFLISFYEKMQSDKGSIPDRFSAQQFSDYHSELNMSSLELGDSALYFCASSPRGAGATEAFFGQGTRLTVV.

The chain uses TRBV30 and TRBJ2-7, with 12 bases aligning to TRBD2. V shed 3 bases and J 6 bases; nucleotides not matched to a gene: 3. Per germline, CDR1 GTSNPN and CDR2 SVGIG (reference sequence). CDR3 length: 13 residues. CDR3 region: CAWSSSGGAEQYF. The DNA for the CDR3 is TGTGCCTGGAGCTCTAGCGGGGGGGCCGAGCAGTACTTC.

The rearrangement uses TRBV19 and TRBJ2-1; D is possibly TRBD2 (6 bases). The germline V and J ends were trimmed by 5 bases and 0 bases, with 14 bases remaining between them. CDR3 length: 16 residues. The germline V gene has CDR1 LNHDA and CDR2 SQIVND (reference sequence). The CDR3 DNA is TGTGCCAGTAGTTCTATAGCGGTAAGCTCCTACAATGAGCAGTTCTTC. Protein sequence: CASSSIAVSSYNEQFF.

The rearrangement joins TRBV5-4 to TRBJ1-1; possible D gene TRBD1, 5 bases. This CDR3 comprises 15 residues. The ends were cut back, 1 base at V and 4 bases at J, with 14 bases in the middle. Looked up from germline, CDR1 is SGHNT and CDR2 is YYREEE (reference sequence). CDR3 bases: TGTGCCAGCAGCTTGATAGGGGCCCCGGGCACTGAAGCTTTCTTT. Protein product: CASSLIGAPGTEAFF.

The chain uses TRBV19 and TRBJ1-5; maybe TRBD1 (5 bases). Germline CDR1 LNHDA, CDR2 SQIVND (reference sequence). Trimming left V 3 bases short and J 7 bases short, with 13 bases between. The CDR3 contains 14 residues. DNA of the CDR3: TGTGCCAGTAGTATGGGGGGGAATTGGCAGCCCCAGCATTTT. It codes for CASSMGGNWQPQHF.

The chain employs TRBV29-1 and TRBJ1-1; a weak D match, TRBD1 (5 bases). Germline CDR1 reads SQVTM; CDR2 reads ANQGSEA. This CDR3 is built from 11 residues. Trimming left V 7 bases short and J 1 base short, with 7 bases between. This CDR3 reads CSATENTEAFF. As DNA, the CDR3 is TGCAGCGCGACAGAGAACACTGAAGCTTTCTTT.

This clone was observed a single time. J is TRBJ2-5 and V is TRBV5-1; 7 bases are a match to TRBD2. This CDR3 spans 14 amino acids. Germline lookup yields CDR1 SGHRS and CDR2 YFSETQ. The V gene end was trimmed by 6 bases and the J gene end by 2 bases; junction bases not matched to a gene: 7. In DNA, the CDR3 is TGCGCCAGCACCTCGGGACTATTACAAGAGACCCAGTACTTC. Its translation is CASTSGLLQETQYF. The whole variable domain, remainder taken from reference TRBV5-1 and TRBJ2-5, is KAGVTQTPRYLIKTRGQQVTLSCSPISGHRSVSWYQQTPGQGLQFLFEYFSETQRNKGNFPGRFSGRQFSNSRSEMNVSTLELGDSALYLCASTSGLLQETQYFGPGTRLLVL.

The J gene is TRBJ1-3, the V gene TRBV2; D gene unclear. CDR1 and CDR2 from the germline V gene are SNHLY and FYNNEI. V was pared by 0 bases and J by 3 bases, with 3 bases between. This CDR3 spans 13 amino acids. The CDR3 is CASSEALGNTIYF. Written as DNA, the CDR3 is TGTGCCAGCAGTGAAGCCCTTGGAAACACCATATATTTT.

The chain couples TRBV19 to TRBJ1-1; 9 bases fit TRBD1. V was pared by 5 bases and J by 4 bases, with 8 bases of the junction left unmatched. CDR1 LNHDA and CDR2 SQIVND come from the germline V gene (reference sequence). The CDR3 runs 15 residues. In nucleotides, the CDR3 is TGTGCCAGTAGTCGAGGACAGGGGATGAGCACTGAAGCTTTCTTT. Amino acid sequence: CASSRGQGMSTEAFF.